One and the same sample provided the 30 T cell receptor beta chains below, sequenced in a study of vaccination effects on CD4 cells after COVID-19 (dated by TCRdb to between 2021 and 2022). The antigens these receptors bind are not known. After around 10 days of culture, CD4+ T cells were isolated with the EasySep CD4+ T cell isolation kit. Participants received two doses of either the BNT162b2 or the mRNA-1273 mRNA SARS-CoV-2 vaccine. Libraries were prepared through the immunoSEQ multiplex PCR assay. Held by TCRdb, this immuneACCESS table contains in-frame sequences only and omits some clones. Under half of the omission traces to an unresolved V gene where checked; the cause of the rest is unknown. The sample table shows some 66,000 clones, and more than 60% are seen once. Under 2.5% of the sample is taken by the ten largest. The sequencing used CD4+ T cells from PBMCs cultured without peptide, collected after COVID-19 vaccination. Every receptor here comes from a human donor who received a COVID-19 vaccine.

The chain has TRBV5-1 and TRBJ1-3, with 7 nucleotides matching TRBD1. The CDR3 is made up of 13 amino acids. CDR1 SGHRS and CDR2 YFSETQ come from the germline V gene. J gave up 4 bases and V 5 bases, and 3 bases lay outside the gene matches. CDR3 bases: TGCGCCAGCAGACAGGGGTTCGGAAACACCATATATTTT. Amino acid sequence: CASRQGFGNTIYF.

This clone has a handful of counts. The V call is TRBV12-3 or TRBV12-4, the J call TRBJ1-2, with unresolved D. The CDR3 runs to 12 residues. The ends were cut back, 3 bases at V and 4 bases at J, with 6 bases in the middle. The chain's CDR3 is CASSFNPYGYTF. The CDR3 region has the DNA TGTGCCAGCAGTTTTAATCCCTATGGCTACACCTTC.

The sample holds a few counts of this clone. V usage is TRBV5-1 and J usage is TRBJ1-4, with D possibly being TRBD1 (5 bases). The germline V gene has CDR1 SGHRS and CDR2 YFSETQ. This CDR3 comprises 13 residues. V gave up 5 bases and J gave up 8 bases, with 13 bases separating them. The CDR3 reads CASSRGSAEKLFF. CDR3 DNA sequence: TGCGCCAGCAGTAGGGGTTCCGCGGAAAAACTGTTTTTT.

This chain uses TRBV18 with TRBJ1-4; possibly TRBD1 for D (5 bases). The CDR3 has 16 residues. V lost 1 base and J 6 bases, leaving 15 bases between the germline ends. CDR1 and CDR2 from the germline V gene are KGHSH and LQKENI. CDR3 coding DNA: TGTGCCAGCTCACCACGGCAGGGAACGGGAGATGAAAAACTGTTTTTT. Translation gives CASSPRQGTGDEKLFF. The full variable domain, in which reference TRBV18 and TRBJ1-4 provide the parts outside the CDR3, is NAGVMQNPRHLVRRRGQEARLRCSPMKGHSHVYWYRQLPEEGLKFMVYLQKENIIDESGMPKERFSAEFPKEGPSILRIQQVVRGDSAAYFCASSPRQGTGDEKLFFGSGTQLSVL.

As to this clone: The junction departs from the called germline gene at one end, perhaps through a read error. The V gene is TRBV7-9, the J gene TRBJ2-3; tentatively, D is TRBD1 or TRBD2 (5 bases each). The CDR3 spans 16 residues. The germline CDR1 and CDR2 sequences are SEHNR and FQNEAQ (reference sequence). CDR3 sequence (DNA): TGTGCCAGCAGCCTAGCCCCGGGGCACGACACAGATACGCAGTATTTT. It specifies CASSLAPGHDTDTQYF.

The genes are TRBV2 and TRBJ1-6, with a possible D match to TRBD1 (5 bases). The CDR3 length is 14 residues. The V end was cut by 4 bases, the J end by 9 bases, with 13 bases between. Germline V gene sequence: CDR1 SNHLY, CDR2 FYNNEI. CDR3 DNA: TGTGCCAGCAGTGTAACAGGAGAACGTTCACCCCTCCACTTT. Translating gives CASSVTGERSPLHF.

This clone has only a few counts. CDR3 nucleotides: TGCGCCAGCAGCCGACGAGACGCCGGGGAGCTGTTTTTT. This sequence encodes CASSRRDAGELFF. The chain combines TRBV4-1 with TRBJ2-2; D remains ambiguous. Trimming removed 4 bases from V and 6 bases from J, with 9 bases in between. Germline CDR1 MGHRA, CDR2 YSYEKL. There are 13 residues in the CDR3.

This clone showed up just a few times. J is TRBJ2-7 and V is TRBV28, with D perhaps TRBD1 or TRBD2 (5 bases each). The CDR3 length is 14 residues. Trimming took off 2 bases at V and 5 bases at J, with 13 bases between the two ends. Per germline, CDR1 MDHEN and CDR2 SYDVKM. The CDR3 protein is CASSLMGEWNEQYV. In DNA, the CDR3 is TGTGCCAGCAGTTTAATGGGGGAGTGGAACGAGCAGTACGTC.

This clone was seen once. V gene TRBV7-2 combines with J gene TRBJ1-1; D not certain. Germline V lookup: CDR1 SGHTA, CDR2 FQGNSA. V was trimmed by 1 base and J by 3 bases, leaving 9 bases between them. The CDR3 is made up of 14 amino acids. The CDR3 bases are TGTGCCAGCAGCTTAGACGTAGGGTACACTGAAGCTTTCTTT. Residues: CASSLDVGYTEAFF.

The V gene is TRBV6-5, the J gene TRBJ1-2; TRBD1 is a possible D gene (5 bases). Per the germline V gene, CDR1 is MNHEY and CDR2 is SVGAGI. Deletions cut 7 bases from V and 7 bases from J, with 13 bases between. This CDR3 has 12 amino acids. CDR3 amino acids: CASKFQGSGYTF. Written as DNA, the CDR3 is TGTGCCAGCAAATTTCAGGGCTCTGGCTACACCTTC.

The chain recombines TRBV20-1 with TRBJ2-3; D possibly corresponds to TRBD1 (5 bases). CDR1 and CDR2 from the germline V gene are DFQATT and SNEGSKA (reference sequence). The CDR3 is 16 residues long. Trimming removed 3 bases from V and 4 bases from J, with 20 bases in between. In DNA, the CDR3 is TGCAGTGCTAGTTCCGGACAACCCGATGGAGCAGATACGCAGTATTTT. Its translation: CSASSGQPDGADTQYF.

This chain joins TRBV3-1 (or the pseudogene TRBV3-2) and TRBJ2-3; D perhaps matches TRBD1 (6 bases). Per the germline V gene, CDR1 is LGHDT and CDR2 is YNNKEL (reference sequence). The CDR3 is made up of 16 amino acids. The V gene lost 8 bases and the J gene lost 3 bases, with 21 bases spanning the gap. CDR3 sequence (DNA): TGTGCCAGCGGCCGCCGCTTAGGACAGACGACAGATACGCAGTATTTT. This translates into CASGRRLGQTTDTQYF.

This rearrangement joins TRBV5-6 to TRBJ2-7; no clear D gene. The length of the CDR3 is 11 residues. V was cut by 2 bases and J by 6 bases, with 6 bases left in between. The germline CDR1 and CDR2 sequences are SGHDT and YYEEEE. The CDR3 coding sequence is TGTGCCAGCAGCTTTAGGCGCGAGCAGTACGTC. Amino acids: CASSFRREQYV.

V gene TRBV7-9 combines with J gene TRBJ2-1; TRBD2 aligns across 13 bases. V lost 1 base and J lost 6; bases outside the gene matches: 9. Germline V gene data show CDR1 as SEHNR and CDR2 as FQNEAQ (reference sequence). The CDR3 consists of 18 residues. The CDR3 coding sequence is TGTGCCAGCAGCTTAGGGACCCAACTAGCGGGGGGGGTCAATGAGCAGTTCTTC. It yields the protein CASSLGTQLAGGVNEQFF.

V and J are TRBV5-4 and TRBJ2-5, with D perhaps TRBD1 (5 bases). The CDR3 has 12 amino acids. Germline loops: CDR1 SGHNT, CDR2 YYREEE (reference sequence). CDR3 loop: CAQGRIAETQYF. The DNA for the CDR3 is TGTGCGCAGGGAAGAATTGCAGAGACCCAGTACTTC.

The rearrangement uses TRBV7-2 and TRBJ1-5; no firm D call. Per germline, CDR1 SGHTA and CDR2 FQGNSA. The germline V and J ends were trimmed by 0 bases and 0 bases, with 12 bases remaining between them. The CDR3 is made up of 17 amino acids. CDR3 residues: CASSLAFGFYSNQPQHF. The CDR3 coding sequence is TGTGCCAGCAGCTTAGCGTTCGGATTCTATAGCAATCAGCCCCAGCATTTT.

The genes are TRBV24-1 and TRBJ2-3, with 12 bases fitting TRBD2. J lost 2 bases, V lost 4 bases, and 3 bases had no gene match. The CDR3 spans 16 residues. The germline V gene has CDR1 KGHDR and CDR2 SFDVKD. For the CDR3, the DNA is TGTGCCACCAGTGAGACTAGCGGGGGCCTCACAGATACGCAGTATTTT. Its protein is CATSETSGGLTDTQYF.

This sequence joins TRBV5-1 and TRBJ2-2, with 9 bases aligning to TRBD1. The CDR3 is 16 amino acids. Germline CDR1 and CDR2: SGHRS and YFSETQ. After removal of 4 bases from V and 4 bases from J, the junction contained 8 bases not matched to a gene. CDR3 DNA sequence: TGCGCCAGCAGCCTTAGACAGGGGGTGTCCACCGGGGAGCTGTTTTTT. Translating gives CASSLRQGVSTGELFF.

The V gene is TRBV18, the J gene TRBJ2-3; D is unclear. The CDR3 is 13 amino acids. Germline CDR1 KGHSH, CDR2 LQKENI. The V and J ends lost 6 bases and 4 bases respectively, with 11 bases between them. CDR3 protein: CASSPRRADTQYF. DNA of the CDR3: TGTGCCAGCTCCCCGCGTCGGGCAGATACGCAGTATTTT.

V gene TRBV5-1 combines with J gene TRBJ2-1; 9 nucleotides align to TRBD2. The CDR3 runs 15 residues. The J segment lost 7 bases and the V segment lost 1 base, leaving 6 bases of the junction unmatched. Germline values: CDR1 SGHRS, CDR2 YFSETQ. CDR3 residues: CASSLPAGGLNEQFF. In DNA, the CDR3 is TGCGCCAGCAGCTTGCCGGCGGGGGGGCTTAATGAGCAGTTCTTC.

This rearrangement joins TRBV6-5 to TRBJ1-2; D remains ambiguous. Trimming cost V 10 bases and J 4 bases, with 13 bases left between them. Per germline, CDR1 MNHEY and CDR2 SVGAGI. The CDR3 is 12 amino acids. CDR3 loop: CATHLPLYGYTF. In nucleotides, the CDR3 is TGTGCCACCCACCTCCCCCTCTATGGCTACACCTTC.

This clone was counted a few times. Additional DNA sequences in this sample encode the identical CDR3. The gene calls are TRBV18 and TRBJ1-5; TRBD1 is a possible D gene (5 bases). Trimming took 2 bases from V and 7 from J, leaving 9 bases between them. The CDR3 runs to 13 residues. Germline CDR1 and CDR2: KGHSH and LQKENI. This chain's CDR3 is CASSPGADQPQHF. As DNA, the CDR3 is TGTGCCAGCTCACCAGGGGCAGACCAGCCCCAGCATTTT.

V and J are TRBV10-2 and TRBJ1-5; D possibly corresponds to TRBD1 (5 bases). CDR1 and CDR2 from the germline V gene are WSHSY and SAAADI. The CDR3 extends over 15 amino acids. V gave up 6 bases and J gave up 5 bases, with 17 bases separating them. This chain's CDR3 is CASRRGGRGDQPQHF. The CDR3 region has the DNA TGCGCCAGCAGGAGGGGCGGGAGGGGTGATCAGCCCCAGCATTTT.

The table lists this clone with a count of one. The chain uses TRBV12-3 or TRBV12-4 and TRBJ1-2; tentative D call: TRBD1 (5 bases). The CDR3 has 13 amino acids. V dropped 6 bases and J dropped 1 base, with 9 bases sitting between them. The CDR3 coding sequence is TGTGCCAGCAGAAAAGGGGTTAACTATGGCTACACCTTC. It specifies CASRKGVNYGYTF.

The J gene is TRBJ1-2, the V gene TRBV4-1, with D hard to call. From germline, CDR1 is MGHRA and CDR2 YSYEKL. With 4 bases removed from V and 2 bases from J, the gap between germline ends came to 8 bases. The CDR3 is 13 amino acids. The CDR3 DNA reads TGCGCCAGCAGCCCCTCGTTGAACTATGGCTACACCTTC. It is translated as CASSPSLNYGYTF.

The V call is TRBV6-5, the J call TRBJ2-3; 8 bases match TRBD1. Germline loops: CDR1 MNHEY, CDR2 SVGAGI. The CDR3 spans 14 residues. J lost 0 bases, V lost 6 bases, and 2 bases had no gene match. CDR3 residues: CASSRTGSTDTQYF. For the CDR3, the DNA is TGTGCCAGCAGCCGGACAGGGAGCACAGATACGCAGTATTTT.

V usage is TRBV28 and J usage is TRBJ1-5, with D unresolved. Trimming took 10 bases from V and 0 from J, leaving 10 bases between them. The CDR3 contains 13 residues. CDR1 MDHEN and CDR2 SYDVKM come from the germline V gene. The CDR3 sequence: CATTRVSNQPQHF. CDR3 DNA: TGTGCCACAACGAGGGTTAGCAATCAGCCCCAGCATTTT. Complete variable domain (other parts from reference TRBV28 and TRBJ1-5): DVKVTQSSRYLVKRTGEKVFLECVQDMDHENMFWYRQDPGLGLRLIYFSYDVKMKEKGDIPEGYSVSREKKERFSLILESASTNQTSMYLCATTRVSNQPQHFGDGTRLSIL.

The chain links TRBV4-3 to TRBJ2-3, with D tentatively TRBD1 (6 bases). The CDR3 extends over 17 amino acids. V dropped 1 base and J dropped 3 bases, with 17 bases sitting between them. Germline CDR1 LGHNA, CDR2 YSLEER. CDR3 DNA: TGCGCCAGCAGCCAAGGGTTGGGGGCCAGCTGGACAGATACGCAGTATTTT. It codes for CASSQGLGASWTDTQYF.

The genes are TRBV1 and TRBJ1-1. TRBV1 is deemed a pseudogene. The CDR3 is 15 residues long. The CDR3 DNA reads TGCACCAGCACCAGAAAAGGATCTGAGAACACTGAAGCTTTCTTT. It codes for CTSTRKGSENTEAFF.

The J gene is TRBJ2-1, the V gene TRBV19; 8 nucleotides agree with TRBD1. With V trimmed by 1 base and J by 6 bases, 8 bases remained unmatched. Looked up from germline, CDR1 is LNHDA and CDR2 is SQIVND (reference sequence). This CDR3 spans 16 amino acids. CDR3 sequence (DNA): TGTGCCAGTAGTATAGGTCAGGGGGCGAGACGCAATGAGCAGTTCTTC. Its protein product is CASSIGQGARRNEQFF.